These 30 T cell receptor beta chains share one sample of origin, sequenced in a study of cytomegalovirus exposure and HLA in healthy donors. Primers included in the PCR were 60 Vbeta and 13 Jbeta primers. This table comes from immunoSEQ multiplex PCR, and its TCRdb copy is limited to in-frame clones, with some not included. The sample contains approximately 130,000 clones, 60% to 85% of which appear only once. The specimen was PBMCs. These receptors all come from a young man in good health and CMV-seronegative.

This chain connects TRBV4-3 to TRBJ1-1; 12 bases line up with TRBD1. The CDR3 runs 18 residues. The germline V gene encodes CDR1 LGHNA and CDR2 YSLEER. V gave up 2 bases and J gave up 6 bases; unmatched junction bases: 13. CDR3 DNA sequence: TGCGCCAGCAGCCAAATCTTAAGGGAGGGGACAGGGGGCTCTGAAGCTTTCTTT. It codes for CASSQILREGTGGSEAFF.

J is TRBJ1-1 and V is TRBV7-3; D perhaps matches TRBD1 (5 bases). This CDR3 has 16 residues. Germline V gives CDR1 SGHTA, CDR2 FQGTGA. The V end lost 1 base, the J end lost 1 base, and 13 bases lay between the germline ends. CDR3 DNA: TGTGCCAGCAGCTTAAACGGGGGGTCTCGGAACACTGAAGCTTTCTTT. Its protein product is CASSLNGGSRNTEAFF.

V gene TRBV7-2 combines with J gene TRBJ1-4; D possibly corresponds to TRBD1 (5 bases). The CDR3 is 16 residues long. Between the trimmed V and J ends, which lost 3 bases and 0 bases, there was a span of 11 bases. Germline V gene data show CDR1 as SGHTA and CDR2 as FQGNSA. The CDR3 nucleotides read TGTGCCAGCAGCTTGCGACAGAGATCAACTAATGAAAAACTGTTTTTT. Translated, it gives CASSLRQRSTNEKLFF. Using reference TRBV7-2 and TRBJ1-4 for the parts outside the CDR3, the full variable domain is GAGVSQSPSNKVTEKGKDVELRCDPISGHTALYWYRQSLGQGLEFLIYFQGNSAPDKSGLPSDRFSAERTGGSVSTLTIQRTQQEDSAVYLCASSLRQRSTNEKLFFGSGTQLSVL.

The chain combines TRBV27 with TRBJ2-1; no reliable D call. V was cut by 3 bases and J by 7 bases, with 4 bases left in between. This CDR3 comprises 11 residues. The germline V gene has CDR1 MNHEY and CDR2 SMNVEV (reference sequence). In DNA form, the CDR3 reads TGTGCCAGCAGTTTTCAAAATGAGCAGTTCTTC. It encodes CASSFQNEQFF.

The chain combines TRBV5-1 with TRBJ1-2; 9 positions agree with TRBD1. With 6 bases clipped from V and 7 bases from J, the junction kept 10 bases outside the gene matches. Germline loops: CDR1 SGHRS, CDR2 YFSETQ. This CDR3 region has 14 residues. The CDR3 sequence: CASTGTGTGTGYTF. DNA for the CDR3: TGCGCCAGCACCGGCACCGGGACAGGGACTGGCTACACCTTC.

The chain joins TRBV7-2 to TRBJ2-5; D gene unclear. The CDR3 contains 14 residues. V was shortened by 5 bases and J by 3 bases, with 13 bases between the two germline ends. CDR1 and CDR2 (germline): SGHTA, FQGNSA. This CDR3 is CASSPPSAKETQYF. The CDR3 DNA reads TGTGCCAGCAGCCCCCCTTCTGCGAAAGAGACCCAGTACTTC. The variable domain in full, with the rest retrieved from reference TRBV7-2 and TRBJ2-5, is GAGVSQSPSNKVTEKGKDVELRCDPISGHTALYWYRQSLGQGLEFLIYFQGNSAPDKSGLPSDRFSAERTGGSVSTLTIQRTQQEDSAVYLCASSPPSAKETQYFGPGTRLLVL.

The V and J genes are TRBV28 and TRBJ1-5; no reliable D call. The germline V gene encodes CDR1 MDHEN and CDR2 SYDVKM. The CDR3 spans 18 residues. Trimming cost V 3 bases and J 1 base, with 19 bases left between them. The chain's CDR3 is CASSFFRGIMWSNQPQHF. The CDR3 nucleotides read TGTGCCAGCAGTTTTTTCCGGGGAATCATGTGGAGCAATCAGCCCCAGCATTTT.

The chain carries TRBV7-2 and TRBJ1-1, with no clear D. This CDR3 spans 14 amino acids. V was pared by 5 bases and J by 5 bases, with 15 bases between. Germline lookup yields CDR1 SGHTA and CDR2 FQGNSA. The CDR3 sequence: CASSPRPGGTEAFF. The CDR3 DNA follows: TGTGCCAGCAGCCCACGACCGGGAGGGACTGAAGCTTTCTTT.

This chain joins TRBV28 and TRBJ2-2; 11 positions agree with TRBD2. V shed 3 bases and J 4 bases; nucleotides not matched to a gene: 13. This CDR3 comprises 19 residues. CDR1 MDHEN and CDR2 SYDVKM come from the germline V gene. CDR3 residues: CASSFSGLAGSGVTGELFF. In nucleotides, the CDR3 is TGTGCCAGCAGTTTCAGCGGACTAGCGGGTTCAGGGGTCACCGGGGAGCTGTTTTTT.

This clone was counted only a few times. J is TRBJ2-6 and V is TRBV7-2; D may be TRBD2 (5 bases). This CDR3 is built from 16 residues. V dropped 1 base and J dropped 2 bases, with 9 bases sitting between them. Germline assignment: CDR1 SGHTA and CDR2 FQGNSA. Here the CDR3 reads CASSLVVRAGANVLTF. In DNA form, the CDR3 reads TGTGCCAGCAGCTTAGTTGTGAGGGCTGGGGCCAACGTCCTGACTTTC.

This clone was recorded a few times. V is TRBV15 and J is TRBJ1-5, with TRBD1 matching 7 bases. The J segment lost 11 bases and the V segment lost 2 bases, leaving 9 bases of the junction unmatched. The CDR3 contains 14 residues. Germline CDR1 is LNHNV and CDR2 is YYDKDF (reference sequence). The CDR3 sequence: CATSRPSDRSTQHF. The CDR3 region has the DNA TGTGCCACCAGCAGACCCTCGGACAGGTCGACCCAGCATTTT.

V and J are TRBV6-5 and TRBJ2-2, with 13 bases identical to TRBD2. CDR1 and CDR2 from the germline V gene are MNHEY and SVGAGI. V lost 7 bases and J lost 5; bases outside the gene matches: 4. The CDR3 runs 15 residues. The CDR3 reads CASKRGLAGTGELFF. The CDR3 DNA sequence: TGTGCCAGCAAAAGGGGACTAGCGGGAACCGGGGAGCTGTTTTTT.

The chain employs TRBV19 and TRBJ1-5, with 8 positions matching TRBD1. J was trimmed by 7 bases and V by 5 bases; bases with no gene match: 7. The CDR3 contains 14 residues. The V gene's germline CDR1 is LNHDA and CDR2 SQIVND (reference sequence). The chain's CDR3 is CASSQGQGRQPQHF. The CDR3 DNA reads as TGTGCCAGTAGTCAAGGACAGGGTCGCCAGCCCCAGCATTTT.

V usage is TRBV7-9 and J usage is TRBJ2-5, with 9 bases lining up with TRBD1. The CDR3 contains 17 residues. Per germline, CDR1 SEHNR and CDR2 FQNEAQ (reference sequence). V gave up 1 base and J gave up 2 bases; unmatched junction bases: 8. DNA for the CDR3: TGTGCCAGCAGCTTAGGAGGACAGGGGAGAGGGCAAGAGACCCAGTACTTC. Translating gives CASSLGGQGRGQETQYF.

V is TRBV6-1 and J is TRBJ1-2; 8 nucleotides line up with TRBD1. Germline CDR1 reads MNHNS; CDR2 reads SASEGT. The CDR3 runs to 14 residues. With V trimmed by 7 bases and J by 7 bases, 11 bases remained unmatched. CDR3 bases: TGTGCCAGCACTTCTAAGCAGGGGGCGGTTGGCTACACCTTC. Amino acid sequence: CASTSKQGAVGYTF.

This clone was seen only once. The chain's CDR3 is CASSQGTGSAYEQYF. The CDR3 DNA reads as TGTGCCAGCAGCCAAGGAACAGGGTCCGCCTACGAGCAGTACTTC. The gene calls are TRBV14 and TRBJ2-7; a weak D match, TRBD1 (6 bases). Trimming cost V 1 base and J 2 bases, with 12 bases left between them. This CDR3 has 15 residues. The germline V gene encodes CDR1 SGHDN and CDR2 FVKESK.

This clone was recorded only once. The gene calls are TRBV30 and TRBJ1-4; 7 bases line up with TRBD1. V dropped 7 bases and J dropped 0; count of bases not matched to a gene: 11. Looked up from germline, CDR1 is GTSNPN and CDR2 is SVGIG (reference sequence). The CDR3 totals 16 residues. The chain's CDR3 is CAYGQEVSTTNEKLFF. The CDR3 coding sequence is TGTGCCTACGGACAGGAGGTGTCTACAACTAATGAAAAACTGTTTTTT.

This rearrangement joins TRBV9 to TRBJ2-7; 12 positions match TRBD2. Per the germline V gene, CDR1 is SGDLS and CDR2 is YYNGEE. Trimming took 0 bases from V and 5 from J; bases not matched to a gene: 9. The CDR3 is made up of 17 amino acids. The CDR3 reads CASSVGLAGESLHEQYF. The CDR3 DNA reads as TGTGCCAGCAGCGTAGGACTAGCGGGAGAGAGCCTGCACGAGCAGTACTTC.

Worth noting for this clone: In this CDR3 the conserved last residue, phenylalanine or tryptophan, is missing, so a read error is likely. The chain has TRBV29-1 and TRBJ2-6, with no clear D. The CDR3 is 14 residues long. The germline gives CDR1 SQVTM, CDR2 ANQGSEA. Trimming stripped 4 bases from V and 0 bases from J, with 7 bases between. The CDR3 DNA reads TGCAGCGTTGGAGGCAGCTCTGGGGCCAACGTCCTGACTGTC. This encodes CSVGGSSGANVLTV.

V is TRBV7-8 and J is TRBJ1-1; no clear D gene. Germline V lookup: CDR1 SGHVS, CDR2 FQNEAQ. CDR3 length: 13 residues. The germline V and J ends were trimmed by 3 bases and 1 base, with 6 bases remaining between them. The CDR3 loop is CASSFGGNTEAFF. The CDR3 DNA reads as TGTGCCAGCAGCTTTGGAGGGAACACTGAAGCTTTCTTT.

The CDR3 loop is CASSLGPPGATYNEQFF. CDR3 in DNA: TGTGCCAGCAGCCTAGGACCACCTGGGGCTACCTACAATGAGCAGTTCTTC. The rearrangement links TRBV5-6 to TRBJ2-1; tentative D call: TRBD1 (5 bases). This CDR3 has 17 amino acids. V was shortened by 4 bases and J by 2 bases, with 19 bases between the two germline ends. CDR1 is SGHDT and CDR2 is YYEEEE in the germline V gene.

The rearrangement links TRBV28 to TRBJ1-3; no clear D. This CDR3 region has 14 residues. The germline V gene has CDR1 MDHEN and CDR2 SYDVKM. Trimming stripped 1 base from V and 0 bases from J, with 4 bases between. The CDR3 protein is CASSLYHSGNTIYF. CDR3 DNA: TGTGCCAGCAGTTTATATCACTCTGGAAACACCATATATTTT.

V gene TRBV11-2 combines with J gene TRBJ1-1; possibly TRBD1 for D (5 bases). V was trimmed by 2 bases and J by 1 base, leaving 11 bases between them. The CDR3 contains 15 residues. Looked up from germline, CDR1 is SGHAT and CDR2 is FQNNGV. The CDR3, as DNA: TGTGCCAGCAGCTTATTTTGGGGGGAGAACACTGAAGCTTTCTTT. It is translated as CASSLFWGENTEAFF.

This clone is a singleton in its sample. The rearrangement joins TRBV27 to TRBJ2-7, with D possibly matching TRBD2 (7 bases). CDR1 MNHEY and CDR2 SMNVEV come from the germline V gene (reference sequence). Trimming removed 3 bases from V and 5 bases from J, with 14 bases in between. The CDR3 is 14 residues long. CDR3 in DNA: TGTGCCAGCAGTTTGGGAGGGGGGGTGAACGAGCAGTACTTC. This encodes CASSLGGGVNEQYF.

This clone has just a few counts. The chain is built from TRBV13 and TRBJ1-2, with D tentatively TRBD1 (6 bases). CDR3 length: 16 residues. Germline loops: CDR1 PRHDT, CDR2 FYEKMQ (reference sequence). With 5 bases removed from V and 8 bases from J, the gap between germline ends came to 24 bases. In DNA, the CDR3 is TGTGCCAGCAGCCAAAGTATGGGGGCCGCAAGCGAGGGCTACACCTTC. It is translated as CASSQSMGAASEGYTF.

V and J are TRBV5-6 and TRBJ2-5, with D uncertain. Germline V gene lookup returns CDR1 SGHDT and CDR2 YYEEEE. The CDR3 spans 13 residues. V was trimmed by 0 bases and J by 3 bases, leaving 6 bases between them. The CDR3 region has the DNA TGTGCCAGCAGCTTGGATCAGGAAGAGACCCAGTACTTC. Protein: CASSLDQEETQYF.

The CDR3 nucleotides are TGTGCCAGCAGTACTTGGGACAGCACATTATACAATGAGCAGTTCTTC. Translation: CASSTWDSTLYNEQFF. The chain joins TRBV28 to TRBJ2-1; 7 positions match TRBD1. V lost 5 bases to trimming and J lost 4 bases; unmatched junction nucleotides: 11. CDR1 and CDR2 (germline): MDHEN, SYDVKM. The CDR3 has 16 amino acids.

The V and J genes are TRBV18 and TRBJ2-5; 8 nucleotides align to TRBD1. V lost 3 bases, J lost 2 bases, and 2 bases stayed unmatched. The CDR3 totals 14 residues. In germline, CDR1 is KGHSH, CDR2 LQKENI. The CDR3 DNA is TGTGCCAGCTCACCTCGGGACAGGCAAGAGACCCAGTACTTC. Translated, it gives CASSPRDRQETQYF.

The chain carries TRBV6-5 and TRBJ2-7; no reliable D call. The CDR3 runs to 14 residues. Germline-derived CDR1 and CDR2 are MNHEY and SVGAGI. The V gene lost 3 bases and the J gene lost 5 bases, with 14 bases spanning the gap. CDR3 sequence (DNA): TGTGCCAGCAGTTATGTGTCGGAGTCCGACGAGCAGTACTTC. Its translation is CASSYVSESDEQYF.

The chain is built from TRBV10-3 and TRBJ2-5; TRBD2 matches at 13 bases. The germline CDR1 and CDR2 sequences are ENHRY and SYGVKD. The CDR3 contains 17 residues. V lost 2 bases, J lost 0 bases, and 3 bases stayed unmatched. CDR3 coding DNA: TGTGCCATCAGTGAGGGGACTAGCGGGGCTCACCAAGAGACCCAGTACTTC. It yields the protein CAISEGTSGAHQETQYF.